The rows below give T cell receptor beta chains drawn from one sample of a study of prognosis after radiotherapy for stage I lung cancer. TCRdb reprocessed the multiplex PCR reads via MiXCR and lists one record per CDR3 protein. Of about 18,000 distinct CDR3 sequences in the sample, roughly 30% were seen once. The starting material was PBMCs, obtained before or after stereotactic body radiation therapy (not recorded which). These receptors were collected from a donor over 45 with non-small cell lung cancer. The conserved cysteine and the conserved F or W are not part of the CDR3 here. Only some rows state a clone size, as once, few, many or a class for expanded clones.

clone size,V gene,CDR3 protein
.,TRBV2,VSSEVKGAQQPQH
many,TRBV7-3,ASSLDGVAPYNEQF
many,TRBV12-3/TRBV12-4,ASSLLGNYGYT
many,TRBV7-2,ASSTSGVGTQY
many,TRBV7-2,ASSDQGGRSPLH
many,TRBV3-1,ASSPRQVLNNEQF
many,TRBV2,ASRAGQGDNYGYT
medium-sized,TRBV28,ASRPFYNSPLH
.,TRBV7-8,ASSLRLYPAQETQY
once,TRBV7-2,ASSFTGRVNQPKH
many,TRBV28,ASSLFGARNSPLH
many,TRBV6-2/TRBV6-3,ASSVNRGARELF
many,TRBV3-1,ASSRGLNTEAF
.,TRBV7-9,ASSPDPPAVDLF
many,TRBV6-5,ASSYSRVTGGSYTEAF
.,TRBV27,ANSILQTSGIVNEQF
.,TRBV6-1,GSYLTGGFTEAF
once,TRBV28,AGSSTAGCGYNEQF
many,TRBV7-6,ASSRSGNYEQY
many,TRBV29-1,SVEEGRTQY
once,TRBV7-9,ASSSSLGDSSYNEQF
many,TRBV18,ASSPPGATSEQY
many,TRBV15,ATSQGQNYGYT
.,TRBV5-1,ASSWDRDTEAS
many,TRBV2,ASSERGAGQPQH
.,TRBV11-2,ASSTEVGTRLH
many,TRBV4-3,ASSPTGGPKTQY
medium-sized,TRBV7-9,ASSSFNTYEQY
many,TRBV20-1,SAQRTSGRVPDTQY
many,TRBV3-2,ASSQDHAGSSYNSPLH
many,TRBV5-4,ASSSIAGGNTGELF
many,TRBV28,ASSYIRDRGGDTQY
medium-sized,TRBV7-9,ASSLASGRLNEQF